Here is one TCR beta chain with its context. The data were obtained in a study of T-cell reconstitution after alpha-beta-depleted transplantation in children. The library targeted TCRbeta and was prepared with unique molecular identifiers. A single record per CDR3 protein comes from TCRdb applying MiXCR to the PCR reads. The profile covers just under 550,000 distinct CDR3 sequences, with 18% appearing a single time and 3.3% taken by the ten largest. Per the germline V gene, CDR1 is DFQATT and CDR2 is SNEGSKA (reference sequence). This CDR3 spans 14 amino acids. V was clipped by 3 bases and J by 3 bases; unmatched bases: 6.

The sequences come from PBMCs from the stem cell graft donor, collected from the stem cell graft. The V gene is TRBV20-1, the J gene TRBJ1-1, with 8 positions matching TRBD1. The TCR sequence derives from a human donor who donated a stem cell graft to a child with acute lymphoblastic leukemia. CDR3 sequence reads: CSARQGARDTEAFF. The CDR3 DNA is TGCAGTGCTAGGCAGGGGGCTCGGGACACTGAAGCTTTCTTT.